The rows below give T cell receptor beta chains drawn from one sample of a study of siplizumab effects on memory and regulatory T cells. Profiled with immunoSEQ multiplex PCR; TCRdb holds only in-frame clones, not every one. The sample holds some 97,000 clones, 91% seen once. Sequenced: CD4+ T cells sorted from blood. Receptors originate from a human donor in good health. Some clones in this sample may be carry-over from other donors' samples. The CDR3 runs from the conserved cysteine through the conserved F or W. D genes are given only for firm matches. Clone size is not always given. Where it is, it says once, few, many or a class for expanded clones.

>NA|once|TRBJ1-4|TRBV2
CASSEERGYGKLFF
TGTGCCAGCAGTGAAGAGAGGGGGTATGGAAAACTGTTTTTT
>TRBD2|NA|TRBJ2-7|TRBV27
CASSRREGPYEQYF
TGTGCCAGCAGTCGGCGGGAGGGCCCCTACGAGCAGTACTTC
>TRBD2|NA|TRBJ2-6|TRBV18
CASSPRLAGYSGANVLTF
TGTGCCAGCTCACCACGACTAGCGGGGTACTCTGGGGCCAACGTCCTGACTTTC
>NA|NA|TRBJ1-5|TRBV19
CASSIVAGFFDQPQHF
TGTGCCAGTAGTATAGTAGCAGGGTTTTTTGATCAGCCCCAGCATTTT
>NA|NA|TRBJ1-4|TRBV4-1
CASSLLGSTNEKLFF
TGCGCCAGCAGCCTATTGGGTTCAACTAATGAAAAACTGTTTTTT
>TRBD2|once|TRBJ2-1|TRBV5-1
CASSLPGLGGDEQFF
TGCGCCAGCAGCTTACCGGGACTAGGTGGCGACGAGCAGTTCTTC
>TRBD2|NA|TRBJ2-7|TRBV13
CASSKVRTSGSYEQYF
TGTGCCAGCAGCAAAGTACGGACTAGCGGATCCTACGAGCAGTACTTC
>TRBD1|NA|TRBJ2-7|TRBV15
CATSRRQGVEQYF
TGTGCCACCAGCCGAAGACAGGGAGTAGAGCAGTACTTC
>NA|once|TRBJ1-1|TRBV19
CASRPGSTGNTEAFF
TGTGCCAGTAGACCAGGTAGTACAGGGAACACTGAAGCTTTCTTT
>NA|NA|TRBJ1-1|TRBV6-4
CASSKDRLNTEAFF
TGTGCCAGCAGTAAAGACAGGCTGAACACTGAAGCTTTCTTT
>TRBD1|NA|TRBJ1-5|TRBV6-5
CASNEQGSNQPQHF
TGTGCCAGCAATGAACAGGGGAGCAATCAGCCCCAGCATTTT
>NA|once|TRBJ2-7|TRBV11-2
CASSLEAFSYEQYF
TGTGCCAGCAGCTTAGAGGCCTTCTCCTACGAGCAGTACTTC
>NA|NA|TRBJ1-1|TRBV18
CASSPELGKAFF
TGTGCCAGCTCACCAGAGTTGGGGAAAGCTTTCTTT
>NA|few|TRBJ2-5|TRBV5-4
CASSPDSFQETQYF
TGTGCCAGCAGCCCCGACAGCTTCCAAGAGACCCAGTACTTC
>NA|NA|TRBJ1-5|TRBV15
CATSRDRGSGQPQHF
TGTGCCACCAGCAGAGATCGGGGATCGGGGCAGCCCCAGCATTTT
>TRBD2|once|TRBJ2-3|TRBV10-1
CASSDSPRLAGTDTQYF
TGCGCCAGCAGTGATTCCCCGCGGCTAGCGGGAACAGATACGCAGTATTTT
>NA|NA|TRBJ2-2|TRBV19
CASSIGNTGELFF
TGTGCCAGTAGTATCGGGAACACCGGGGAGCTGTTTTTT
>TRBD2|NA|TRBJ2-3|TRBV10-2
CASSDWLAGAFSDTQYF
TGCGCCAGCAGTGATTGGCTAGCGGGAGCATTCTCGGATACGCAGTATTTT
>NA|NA|TRBJ2-2|TRBV5-1
CASSLALDTGELFF
TGCGCCAGCAGCTTGGCATTAGACACCGGGGAGCTGTTTTTT
>TRBD1|NA|TRBJ1-2|TRBV5-6
CASSATGEGYTF
TGTGCCAGCAGCGCCACAGGGGAAGGCTACACCTTC
>NA|NA|TRBJ2-2|TRBV2
CASRQGVAGTGELFF
TGTGCCAGCAGGCAGGGGGTAGCGGGAACCGGGGAGCTGTTTTTT
>TRBD2|NA|TRBJ2-2|TRBV28
CASRLAGAGELFF
TGTGCCAGCAGGTTAGCGGGCGCCGGGGAGCTGTTTTTT
>NA|NA|TRBJ2-4|TRBV19
CASSIVGTDRHIQYF
TGTGCCAGTAGTATAGTCGGGACCGATAGGCACATTCAGTACTTC
>TRBD1|NA|TRBJ2-6|TRBV2
CAGRTGASGANVLTF
TGTGCCGGGAGGACAGGGGCCTCTGGGGCCAACGTCCTGACTTTC
>TRBD1|once|TRBJ2-7|TRBV19
CASSTPGQGTYEQYF
TGTGCCAGTAGTACACCGGGACAGGGAACCTACGAGCAGTACTTC
>NA|NA|TRBJ2-3|TRBV6-4
CASSPQMSTDTQYF
TGTGCCAGCAGTCCCCAAATGTCCACAGATACGCAGTATTTT
>TRBD1|NA|TRBJ2-7|TRBV7-6
CASSRDRDRVYEQYF
TGTGCCAGCAGCCGGGACCGGGACAGGGTCTACGAGCAGTACTTC
>NA|NA|TRBJ2-3|TRBV11-2
CASSLGRADTQYF
TGTGCCAGCAGCTTAGGGCGGGCAGATACGCAGTATTTT